The 2 T cell receptor beta chains below all came from one sample that was sequenced in a study of blood T cell repertoires in COVID-19. The method was immunoSEQ multiplex PCR; TCRdb's version includes in-frame clones alone and lacks a portion of them. This sample has a few hundred thousand clones, with more than 75% found just once. The specimen was PBMCs or T cells enriched from blood (not recorded which). These receptors all stem from a woman aged 60 to 75 in a cohort exposed to, infected with or recovered from COVID-19 (not recorded which).

The rearrangement links TRBV4-1 to TRBJ2-4, with 13 bases aligning to TRBD2. Germline V gene lookup returns CDR1 MGHRA and CDR2 YSYEKL. The CDR3 totals 15 residues. V shed 4 bases, J shed 8 bases, and the junction held 5 bases outside the gene matches. Here the CDR3 reads CASSRTSGSRDIQYF. CDR3 nucleotide sequence: TGCGCCAGCAGCCGGACTAGCGGGAGCAGAGACATTCAGTACTTC.

The chain carries TRBV12-3 or TRBV12-4 and TRBJ2-2, with D hard to call. V dropped 5 bases and J dropped 3 bases, with 4 bases sitting between them. The CDR3 runs to 12 residues. CDR3 coding DNA: TGTGCCAGCAGTCGTGACACCGGGGAGCTGTTTTTT. Its translation is CASSRDTGELFF.